This TCR beta chain was sequenced during a study of T-cell memory formation after mild COVID-19. This clonotype appeared a few times. Germline V CDR1 and CDR2: SGHTA, FQGTGA. V was cut by 4 bases and J by 5 bases, with 10 bases left in between. This CDR3 is built from 13 residues. A single record per CDR3 protein comes from TCRdb applying MiXCR to the 5' RACE reads. The sample includes 530,000 or so distinct CDR3 sequences, about 18% of them seen just once. The chain links TRBV7-3 to TRBJ2-3, with TRBD1 as a possible D gene (5 bases). The sequence derives from an adult woman who had mild COVID-19 (a few samples of this study predate the infection). Cell type and time point are not known. Material: PBMCs or a T cell subset sorted from them (not recorded which). CDR3 bases: TGTGCCAGCAGCTCCACGCAGGGAGATACGCAGTATTTT. Translated, it gives CASSSTQGDTQYF.